This T cell receptor (beta chain) was identified during a study of cytomegalovirus exposure and HLA in healthy donors. The CDR3 has 14 amino acids. The germline V gene has CDR1 SGHVS and CDR2 FNYEAQ. V lost 2 bases and J lost 5, with 12 bases in between. Primers for the PCR totalled 60 Vbeta and 13 Jbeta. The protocol was immunoSEQ multiplex PCR, while the TCRdb copy is restricted to in-frame clones and leaves out a portion. The data show more than 250,000 clones, 70% to 90% seen once. The source material was PBMCs. The TCR was taken from a woman younger than 30 in good health and CMV-seronegative. The chain is built from TRBV7-6 and TRBJ2-5; D is perhaps TRBD1 (6 bases). In DNA form, the CDR3 reads TGTGCCAGCAGCTTATGGGGCAGGGGCGAGACCCAGTACTTC. Translated: CASSLWGRGETQYF.